The T cell receptor (beta chain) described here comes from a study of Ad26.COV2.S vaccination and SARS-CoV-2 variants. Study-level findings and limits: Substantial breadth was reportedly displayed by spike-specific CD8+ and CD4+ T cell responses after vaccination.

The protocol was immunoSEQ multiplex PCR, while the TCRdb copy is restricted to in-frame clones and leaves out a portion. The profile covers about 440,000 clones, with roughly 89% appearing a single time and 9.5% to 15% taken by the ten largest. Treatment described: some 19 received Ad26.COV2.S at low or high dose, single or two shots; about 5 received placebo; per-sample allocation not given. Collection of samples fell on day 63 after the first vaccine or placebo injection. In the vaccine, an Ad26 vector expressed the SARS-CoV-2 spike of the Wuhan strain. In this sample, this clone turned up a few times. Its target is not known. Per the germline V gene, CDR1 is GTSNPN and CDR2 is SVGIG (reference sequence). This CDR3 contains 13 residues. Deletions cut 3 bases from V and 0 bases from J, with 9 bases between.

The gene calls are TRBV30 and TRBJ2-7, with D possibly being TRBD2 (5 bases). This receptor was obtained from a person aged 18-65 years who received the Ad26.COV2.S COVID-19 vaccine or a placebo. The input for sequencing was peripheral blood, taken in a trial of Ad26.COV2.S vaccine versus placebo. The CDR3 sequence: CAWRPDFSYEQYF. In DNA form, the CDR3 reads TGTGCCTGGAGGCCGGACTTCTCCTACGAGCAGTACTTC.